A single sample gave rise to the 26 T cell receptor beta chains below, sequenced in a study of shared clonotypes between healthy human individuals. The repertoire was sequenced with immunoSEQ multiplex PCR; TCRdb's copy has only in-frame clones and lacks some. The profile shows roughly 2 million clones, about 95% of them singletons. Sequences were obtained from naive CD4+ T cells sorted from blood. Specified subset: CD45RA+ positively selected. The receptors here all came from a man younger than 35 in good health.

This rearrangement joins TRBV10-3 to TRBJ2-7; the match to TRBD2 covers 8 bases. This CDR3 contains 17 residues. V gave up 6 bases and J gave up 3 bases; unmatched junction bases: 16. The germline gives CDR1 ENHRY, CDR2 SYGVKD. CDR3 coding DNA: TGTGCCATCAGCCCTATCCCGCCGGGACTAGGGGACTACGAGCAGTACTTC. Translated: CAISPIPPGLGDYEQYF.

This sequence joins TRBV6-1 and TRBJ1-2, with 8 bases lining up with TRBD1. V shed 0 bases, J shed 9 bases, and the junction held 9 bases outside the gene matches. CDR1 and CDR2 (germline): MNHNS, SASEGT. The CDR3 runs 15 residues. CDR3 bases: TGTGCCAGCAGTGAAGCCCCGACAGGGGCCGGTCGCTACACCTTC. Translating it yields CASSEAPTGAGRYTF.

To note about this clone: In the same sample, other DNA sequences code for this CDR3. CDR3 nucleotide sequence: TGCGCCAGCAGCTTGGAGGCGAGCTCCTACAATGAGCAGTTCTTC. It is translated as CASSLEASSYNEQFF. The V call is TRBV5-1, the J call TRBJ2-1; D not certain. The CDR3 length is 15 residues. The V and J ends lost 0 bases and 0 bases respectively, with 7 bases between them. Germline V lookup: CDR1 SGHRS, CDR2 YFSETQ.

This clone was counted at least ten times. The chain recombines TRBV4-3 with TRBJ2-3; D unresolved. Germline CDR1 LGHNA, CDR2 YSLEER. V was cut by 4 bases and J by 2 bases, with 10 bases left in between. The CDR3 is made up of 14 amino acids. The CDR3 spells CASSLTTLTDTQYF. As DNA, the CDR3 is TGCGCCAGCAGCCTTACTACCCTCACAGATACGCAGTATTTT.

J is TRBJ1-5 and V is TRBV28; 10 bases map to TRBD1. The CDR3 totals 16 residues. V lost 6 bases to trimming and J lost 2 bases; unmatched junction nucleotides: 7. In germline, CDR1 is MDHEN, CDR2 SYDVKM. The chain's CDR3 is CASRGTGEWGNQPQHF. CDR3 DNA sequence: TGTGCCAGCAGAGGGACAGGGGAATGGGGCAATCAGCCCCAGCATTTT.

V is TRBV5-1 and J is TRBJ2-5; unclear D gene. Trimming took off 3 bases at V and 2 bases at J, with 14 bases between the two ends. CDR1 and CDR2 from the germline V gene are SGHRS and YFSETQ. This CDR3 has 15 residues. As DNA, the CDR3 is TGCGCCAGCAGCTCATTAAACCAAGAACAAGAGACCCAGTACTTC. Translation gives CASSSLNQEQETQYF. The entire variable domain, with the rest obtained from reference TRBV5-1 and TRBJ2-5, is as follows: KAGVTQTPRYLIKTRGQQVTLSCSPISGHRSVSWYQQTPGQGLQFLFEYFSETQRNKGNFPGRFSGRQFSNSRSEMNVSTLELGDSALYLCASSSLNQEQETQYFGPGTRLLVL.

This sequence joins TRBV28 and TRBJ1-4; D is undetermined. Trimming took 7 bases from V and 5 from J, leaving 14 bases between them. CDR1 is MDHEN, CDR2 SYDVKM, per germline. The CDR3 is made up of 14 amino acids. The CDR3 DNA sequence: TGTGCCAGCACCTGGGGTACAGCGAATGAAAAACTGTTTTTT. Its translation is CASTWGTANEKLFF.

The rearrangement joins TRBV5-6 to TRBJ2-5; 7 bases align to TRBD1. Germline CDR1 is SGHDT and CDR2 is YYEEEE. The CDR3 is 14 amino acids. V shed 1 base and J 7 bases; nucleotides not matched to a gene: 7. CDR3 loop: CASSLNRGSGTQYF. CDR3 nucleotide sequence: TGTGCCAGCAGCTTGAACAGGGGATCAGGGACCCAGTACTTC.

This chain joins TRBV9 and TRBJ2-3; a possible D gene is TRBD2 (6 bases). CDR3 length: 16 amino acids. Germline V CDR1 and CDR2: SGDLS, YYNGEE. Trimming took 0 bases from V and 2 from J, leaving 13 bases between them. The CDR3 nucleotides are TGTGCCAGCAGCGTAGAAAGGTGGGAGGCCACAGATACGCAGTATTTT. It yields the protein CASSVERWEATDTQYF.

The chain joins TRBV27 to TRBJ2-3; TRBD2 matches at 7 bases. V trimming: 6 bases; J trimming: 0 bases; junction bases outside the gene matches: 3. Per germline, CDR1 MNHEY and CDR2 SMNVEV (reference sequence). The CDR3 is 14 amino acids. The CDR3 here is CASRRLASTDTQYF. CDR3 nucleotides: TGTGCCAGCAGAAGACTAGCAAGCACAGATACGCAGTATTTT.

CDR3 in amino acids: CASSERGSNTEAFF. CDR3 in DNA: TGTGCCAGCAGTGAGAGAGGCAGTAACACTGAAGCTTTCTTT. The V call is TRBV9, the J call TRBJ1-1; D is uncertain. The CDR3 runs 14 residues. Germline loops: CDR1 SGDLS, CDR2 YYNGEE. Trimming left V 5 bases short and J 2 bases short, with 13 bases between.

This rearrangement joins TRBV18 to TRBJ1-1, with D perhaps matching TRBD1 (5 bases). V was pared by 4 bases and J by 5 bases, with 11 bases between. Per the germline V gene, CDR1 is KGHSH and CDR2 is LQKENI. The CDR3 contains 13 residues. The CDR3 spells CASSLSRETEAFF. The CDR3 DNA reads TGTGCCAGCTCACTTTCCAGGGAGACTGAAGCTTTCTTT.

The rearrangement joins TRBV7-2 to TRBJ2-3; tentative D call: TRBD2 (6 bases). CDR1 is SGHTA, CDR2 FQGNSA, per germline. The CDR3 runs to 14 residues. V shed 5 bases and J shed 2 bases, with 11 bases lying between them. CDR3 DNA sequence: TGTGCCAGCAGCCGGACTACCCTCACAGATACGCAGTATTTT. Translated, it gives CASSRTTLTDTQYF.

The rearrangement links TRBV27 to TRBJ2-7; 9 bases fit TRBD2. This CDR3 contains 15 residues. V shed 5 bases, J shed 5 bases, and the junction held 10 bases outside the gene matches. Germline CDR1 is MNHEY and CDR2 is SMNVEV (reference sequence). CDR3 sequence reads: CASSPYVAGVDEQYF. In DNA, the CDR3 is TGTGCCAGCAGTCCCTATGTAGCGGGAGTCGACGAGCAGTACTTC.

The J gene is TRBJ1-1, the V gene TRBV5-1; D is undetermined. The germline CDR1 and CDR2 sequences are SGHRS and YFSETQ. There are 14 residues in the CDR3. V dropped 1 base and J dropped 0 bases, with 7 bases sitting between them. This CDR3 reads CASSLPSMNTEAFF. Written as DNA, the CDR3 is TGCGCCAGCAGCTTGCCAAGCATGAACACTGAAGCTTTCTTT.

This rearrangement joins TRBV27 to TRBJ1-6; 7 nucleotides agree with TRBD1. Germline-derived CDR1 and CDR2 are MNHEY and SMNVEV (reference sequence). The V segment lost 6 bases and the J segment 9 bases; nucleotides outside the gene matches: 8. The CDR3 runs to 14 residues. The CDR3 loop reads CASSLDREVSPLHF. The CDR3, as DNA: TGTGCCAGCAGCCTCGACAGGGAGGTTTCACCCCTCCACTTT.

This clone was seen at least ten times. Other DNA variants within this sample encode the same CDR3. This rearrangement joins TRBV5-6 to TRBJ2-4, with 9 bases matching TRBD1. Trimming at V came to 5 bases and at J to 3 bases, leaving 6 bases not matched to a gene. This CDR3 is 15 amino acids long. The germline V gene encodes CDR1 SGHDT and CDR2 YYEEEE. The CDR3 DNA reads TGTGCCAGCAGAGAACAGGGACAGGGCAAAAACATTCAGTACTTC. This codes for CASREQGQGKNIQYF.

The chain uses TRBV18 and TRBJ2-7; TRBD2 matches at 7 bases. This CDR3 is 16 amino acids long. V dropped 1 base and J dropped 7; count of bases not matched to a gene: 13. Germline loops: CDR1 KGHSH, CDR2 LQKENI. The CDR3 DNA sequence: TGTGCCAGCTCACCACTGTCGCCTAGCGGAACTCAAGAGCAGTACTTC. Protein product: CASSPLSPSGTQEQYF.

The V call is TRBV11-2, the J call TRBJ2-1; the D is unclear. V lost 3 bases, J lost 5 bases, and 11 bases lay in between. The CDR3 covers 14 residues. Germline V gives CDR1 SGHAT, CDR2 FQNNGV. This chain's CDR3 is CASSFGVKNNEQFF. Written as DNA, the CDR3 is TGTGCCAGCAGCTTTGGGGTTAAGAACAATGAGCAGTTCTTC.

The chain couples TRBV27 to TRBJ2-1; 12 nucleotides match TRBD2. The trim removed 4 bases at V and 8 bases at J, leaving 6 bases unmatched. The CDR3 contains 15 residues. CDR1 is MNHEY, CDR2 SMNVEV, per germline (reference sequence). The CDR3 DNA follows: TGTGCCAGCAGTTCAGGACTAGCGGGGCACTATGAGCAGTTCTTC. It yields the protein CASSSGLAGHYEQFF.

With respect to this clone: Germline is not matched at one junction end, which may reflect a read error. V gene TRBV7-7 combines with J gene TRBJ2-2; 11 bases line up with TRBD2. Germline CDR1 is SSHAT and CDR2 is FNYEAQ (reference sequence). This CDR3 spans 16 amino acids. For the CDR3, the DNA is TGTGCTAGCAGCCCTACTAGCGGGAGAAGCACCGGGGAGCTGTTTTTT. Protein product: CASSPTSGRSTGELFF.

The chain joins TRBV7-2 to TRBJ2-3; D perhaps matches TRBD2 (5 bases). Germline assignment: CDR1 SGHTA and CDR2 FQGNSA. Trimming removed 1 base at V and 4 bases at J, with 9 bases between. The CDR3 spans 14 residues. CDR3 region: CASSLGQRPDTQYF. Here the CDR3 DNA reads TGTGCCAGCAGCTTAGGCCAGCGGCCAGATACGCAGTATTTT.

The chain couples TRBV7-9 to TRBJ2-7, with D maybe TRBD2 (5 bases). CDR3 size: 15 residues. V shed 5 bases and J shed 6 bases, with 20 bases lying between them. Germline loops: CDR1 SEHNR, CDR2 FQNEAQ (reference sequence). The CDR3 nucleotides are TGTGCCAGCAGCGAGGGTCCTTCCAGGTCACTCGAGCAGTACTTC. Amino acids: CASSEGPSRSLEQYF. The full variable domain, rest sourced from reference TRBV7-9 and TRBJ2-7, is DTGVSQNPRHKITKRGQNVTFRCDPISEHNRLYWYRQTLGQGPEFLTYFQNEAQLEKSRLLSDRFSAERPKGSFSTLEIQRTEQGDSAMYLCASSEGPSRSLEQYFGPGTRLTVT.

V usage is TRBV10-2 and J usage is TRBJ2-1; 7 bases agree with TRBD1. The CDR3 runs 16 residues. Germline values: CDR1 WSHSY, CDR2 SAAADI. V lost 6 bases to trimming and J lost 0 bases; unmatched junction nucleotides: 8. This CDR3 is CASSALGGTSYNEQFF. The CDR3, as DNA: TGCGCCAGCAGCGCCCTAGGGGGCACCTCCTACAATGAGCAGTTCTTC.

This clone is a singleton in its sample. The genes are TRBV2 and TRBJ2-1; 9 bases agree with TRBD2. Germline-derived CDR1 and CDR2 are SNHLY and FYNNEI. The CDR3 is made up of 14 amino acids. Trimming removed 7 bases from V and 1 base from J; junction bases left unmatched: 2. This CDR3 reads CASTSGNSYNEQFF. For the CDR3, the DNA is TGTGCCAGCACTAGCGGGAATTCCTACAATGAGCAGTTCTTC.

The gene calls are TRBV5-1 and TRBJ1-6; 8 positions agree with TRBD1. The CDR3 contains 16 residues. Germline V lookup: CDR1 SGHRS, CDR2 YFSETQ. V gave up 0 bases and J gave up 7 bases; unmatched junction bases: 6. The CDR3, as DNA: TGCGCCAGCAGCTTGGAATTTGCAGGGGGCAATTCACCCCTCCACTTT. It translates to CASSLEFAGGNSPLHF.